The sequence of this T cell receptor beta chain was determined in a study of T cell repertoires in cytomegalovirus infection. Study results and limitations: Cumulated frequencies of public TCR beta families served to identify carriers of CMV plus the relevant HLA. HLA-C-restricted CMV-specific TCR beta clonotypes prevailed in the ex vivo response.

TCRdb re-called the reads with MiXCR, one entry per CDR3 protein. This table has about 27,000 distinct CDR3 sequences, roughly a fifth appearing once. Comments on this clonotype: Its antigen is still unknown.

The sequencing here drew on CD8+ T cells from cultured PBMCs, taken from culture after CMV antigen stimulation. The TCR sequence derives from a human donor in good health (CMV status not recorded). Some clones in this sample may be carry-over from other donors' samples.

The DNA of the CDR3 is TGTGCCAGCAGTACAGTCCGGGACGCAGCTAACTATGGCTACACCTTC. Translated: CASSTVRDAANYGYTF. The chain carries TRBV28 and TRBJ1-2; TRBD1 is a possible D gene (5 bases). The V gene lost 5 bases and the J gene lost 0 bases, with 16 bases spanning the gap. The CDR3 consists of 16 residues. Looked up from germline, CDR1 is MDHEN and CDR2 is SYDVKM.